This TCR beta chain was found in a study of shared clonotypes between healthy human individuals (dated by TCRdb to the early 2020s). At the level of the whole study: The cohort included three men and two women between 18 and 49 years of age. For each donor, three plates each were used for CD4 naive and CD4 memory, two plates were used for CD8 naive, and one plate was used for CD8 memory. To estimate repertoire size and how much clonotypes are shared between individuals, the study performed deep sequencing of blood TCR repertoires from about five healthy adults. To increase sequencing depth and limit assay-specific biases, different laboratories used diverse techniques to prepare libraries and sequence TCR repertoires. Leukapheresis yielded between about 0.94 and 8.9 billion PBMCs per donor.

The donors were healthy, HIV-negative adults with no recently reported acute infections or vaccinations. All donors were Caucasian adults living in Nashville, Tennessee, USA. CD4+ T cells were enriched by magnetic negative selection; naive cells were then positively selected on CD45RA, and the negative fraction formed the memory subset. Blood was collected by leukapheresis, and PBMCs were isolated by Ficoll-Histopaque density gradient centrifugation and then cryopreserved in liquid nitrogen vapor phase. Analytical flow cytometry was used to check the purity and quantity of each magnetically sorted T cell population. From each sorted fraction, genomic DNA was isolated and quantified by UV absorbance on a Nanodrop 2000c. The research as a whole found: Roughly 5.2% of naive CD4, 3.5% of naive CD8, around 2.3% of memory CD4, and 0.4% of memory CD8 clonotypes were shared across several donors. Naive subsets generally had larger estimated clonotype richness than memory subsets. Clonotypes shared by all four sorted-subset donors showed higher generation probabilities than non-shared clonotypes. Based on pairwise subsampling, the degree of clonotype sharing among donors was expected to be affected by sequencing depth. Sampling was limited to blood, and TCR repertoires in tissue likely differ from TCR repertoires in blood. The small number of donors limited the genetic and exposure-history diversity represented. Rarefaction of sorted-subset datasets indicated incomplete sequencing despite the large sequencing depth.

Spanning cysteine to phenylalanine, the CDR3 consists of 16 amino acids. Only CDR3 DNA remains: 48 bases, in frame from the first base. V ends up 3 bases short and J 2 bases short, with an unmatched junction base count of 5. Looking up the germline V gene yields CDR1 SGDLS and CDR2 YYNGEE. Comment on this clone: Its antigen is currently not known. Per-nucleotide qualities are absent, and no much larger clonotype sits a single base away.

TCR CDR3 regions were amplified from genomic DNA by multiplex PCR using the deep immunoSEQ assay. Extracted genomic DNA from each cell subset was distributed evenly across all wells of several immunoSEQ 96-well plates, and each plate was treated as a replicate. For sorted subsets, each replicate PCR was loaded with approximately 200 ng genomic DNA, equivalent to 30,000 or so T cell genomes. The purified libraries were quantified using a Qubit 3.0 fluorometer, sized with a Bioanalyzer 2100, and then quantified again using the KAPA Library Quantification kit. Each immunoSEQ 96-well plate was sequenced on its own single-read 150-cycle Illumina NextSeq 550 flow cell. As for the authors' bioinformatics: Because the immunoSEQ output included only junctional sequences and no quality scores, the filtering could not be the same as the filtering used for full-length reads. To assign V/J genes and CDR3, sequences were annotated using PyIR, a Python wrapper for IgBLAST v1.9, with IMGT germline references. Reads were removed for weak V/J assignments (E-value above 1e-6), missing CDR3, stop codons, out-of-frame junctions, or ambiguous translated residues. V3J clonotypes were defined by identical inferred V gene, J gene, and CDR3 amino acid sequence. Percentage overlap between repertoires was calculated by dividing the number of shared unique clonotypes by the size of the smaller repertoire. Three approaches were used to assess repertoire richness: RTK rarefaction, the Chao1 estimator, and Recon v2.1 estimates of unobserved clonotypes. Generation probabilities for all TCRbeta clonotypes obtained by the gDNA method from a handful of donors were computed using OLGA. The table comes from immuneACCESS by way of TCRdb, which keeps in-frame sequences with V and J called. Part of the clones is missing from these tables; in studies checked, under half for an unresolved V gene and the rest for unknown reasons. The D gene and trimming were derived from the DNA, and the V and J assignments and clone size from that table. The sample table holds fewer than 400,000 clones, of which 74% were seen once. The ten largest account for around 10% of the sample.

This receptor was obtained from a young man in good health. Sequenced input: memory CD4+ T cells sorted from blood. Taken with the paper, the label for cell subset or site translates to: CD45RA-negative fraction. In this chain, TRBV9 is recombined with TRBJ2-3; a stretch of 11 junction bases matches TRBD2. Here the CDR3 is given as CASSERLAGTTDTQYF. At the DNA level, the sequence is TGTGCCAGCAGCGAGAGACTAGCGGGAACCACAGATACGCAGTATTTT.